Detailed here is one T cell receptor beta chain. Data came from immunoSEQ multiplex PCR; TCRdb stores just in-frame clones and leaves some out. Among 120,000 or so clones listed, more than 70% were seen once. The data were taken from a study of blood T cell repertoires in COVID-19. V was pared by 5 bases and J by 2 bases, with 5 bases of the junction left unmatched. Germline V gives CDR1 SGHTA, CDR2 FQGNSA. The CDR3 runs to 15 residues. J is TRBJ2-1 and V is TRBV7-2, with 8 nucleotides matching TRBD2. The sample comprised peripheral blood. This receptor was obtained from a man older than 75 with active or convalescent COVID-19. CDR3 nucleotide sequence: TGTGCCAGCAGCAATAGCGGGGCTACCTACAATGAGCAGTTCTTC. This gives the protein CASSNSGATYNEQFF.